One sample yielded the 5 T cell receptor beta chains listed below, sequenced in a study of OX40 agonist ivuxolimab in advanced cancers. Assay used: immunoSEQ multiplex PCR; TCRdb lists only in-frame clones, some missing. Here the sample spans about 75,000 clones, 90% being singletons. Sample: CD4+ or CD8+ T cells sorted from blood, taken in a trial of the OX40 agonist ivuxolimab. The source is an adult with an advanced solid tumor such as melanoma, head and neck, liver or kidney cancer.

V and J are TRBV7-9 and TRBJ2-1; either TRBD1 or TRBD2 may supply D (6 bases each). Germline V gene sequence: CDR1 SEHNR, CDR2 FQNEAQ (reference sequence). V was clipped by 0 bases and J by 10 bases, with 10 bases between them. The CDR3 has 13 residues. CDR3 bases: TGTGCCAGCAGCTTAGCTGGAGGGGGGGAGCAGTTCTTC. Translating it yields CASSLAGGGEQFF.

J is TRBJ2-7 and V is TRBV19; a weak D match, TRBD1 (5 bases). This CDR3 is built from 15 residues. The V gene's germline CDR1 is LNHDA and CDR2 SQIVND (reference sequence). The V end was cut by 0 bases, the J end by 5 bases, with 14 bases between. The CDR3 sequence is CASSIEGRAIHEQYF. CDR3 in DNA: TGTGCCAGTAGTATAGAGGGCAGGGCGATCCACGAGCAGTACTTC.

The chain joins TRBV18 to TRBJ1-1; TRBD1 agrees at 12 bases. Germline V gene lookup returns CDR1 KGHSH and CDR2 LQKENI. Losses at the gene ends were 3 bases for V and 5 bases for J; bases not matched to a gene: 4. The CDR3 has 15 residues. In nucleotides, the CDR3 is TGTGCCAGCTCACCGGGACAGGGGGCTTGGACTGAAGCTTTCTTT. Translation gives CASSPGQGAWTEAFF. Complete variable domain (other parts from reference TRBV18 and TRBJ1-1): NAGVMQNPRHLVRRRGQEARLRCSPMKGHSHVYWYRQLPEEGLKFMVYLQKENIIDESGMPKERFSAEFPKEGPSILRIQQVVRGDSAAYFCASSPGQGAWTEAFFGQGTRLTVV.

V and J are TRBV30 and TRBJ2-3; 10 bases are shared with TRBD2. V dropped 4 bases and J dropped 6; count of bases not matched to a gene: 4. In germline, CDR1 is GTSNPN, CDR2 SVGIG (reference sequence). This CDR3 is 13 amino acids long. The CDR3 coding sequence is TGTGCCTGGACTAGCGGGAGAGGCGATACGCAGTATTTT. The encoded protein is CAWTSGRGDTQYF.

This clone was observed a few times. The rearrangement joins TRBV21-1 to TRBJ2-7; the table's D call TRBD2 went unverified against the DNA. TRBV21-1 is an annotated pseudogene. The CDR3 contains 13 residues. CDR3 in DNA: TGTGCCAGCAGCAAAGCTCGGGGGTCCGAGCAGTACTTC. Encoded protein: CASSKARGSEQYF.